The 26 T cell receptor beta chains presented below share a single source sample, sequenced in a study of PD-1 blockade in classical Hodgkin lymphoma. All patients relapsed after autologous stem cell transplantation, and brentuximab vedotin exposure varied. Clones were read by immunoSEQ multiplex PCR, and TCRdb kept only the in-frame ones, dropping some. Of fewer than 110,000 clones listed, around 88% are singletons. The specimen comprised peripheral blood mononuclear cells (PBMCs), sampled before the second cycle of nivolumab. These receptors were obtained from a human donor with classical Hodgkin lymphoma.

The chain is built from TRBV25-1 and TRBJ1-4; TRBD1 agrees at 7 bases. The junction had 7 bases not matched to a gene; V was cut back by 1 base and J by 8 bases. Germline V CDR1 and CDR2: MGHDK, SYGVNS. CDR3 size: 15 residues. The DNA for the CDR3 is TGTGCCAGCAGTGAATCGGAGGGGGCGGTGGAAAAACTGTTTTTT. It codes for CASSESEGAVEKLFF.

This clone was found once. V and J are TRBV28 and TRBJ1-2; D ambiguous. The CDR3 totals 14 residues. Deletions cut 5 bases from V and 4 bases from J, with 14 bases between. The germline CDR1 and CDR2 sequences are MDHEN and SYDVKM. CDR3 nucleotide sequence: TGTGCCAGCAGTCCCCCAGCCGGGCTCTATGGCTACACCTTC. Its translation: CASSPPAGLYGYTF.

The chain combines TRBV30 with TRBJ1-1; no clear D gene. The V end lost 4 bases, the J end lost 3 bases, and 12 bases lay between the germline ends. This CDR3 is 13 amino acids long. Germline-derived CDR1 and CDR2 are GTSNPN and SVGIG (reference sequence). The CDR3 coding sequence is TGTGCCTGGAAAGGGAATGCGGACACTGAAGCTTTCTTT. This codes for CAWKGNADTEAFF.

CDR3 in DNA: TGTGCCAGCAGTGGGACCGGGACAGTCTATGGCTACACCTTC. It specifies CASSGTGTVYGYTF. The chain recombines TRBV6-6 with TRBJ1-2; TRBD1 agrees at 7 bases. This CDR3 has 14 amino acids. Germline CDR1 reads MNHNY; CDR2 reads SVGAGI (reference sequence). J gave up 4 bases and V 5 bases, and 7 bases lay outside the gene matches.

The gene calls are TRBV5-1 and TRBJ1-4; the D is unclear. Germline assignment: CDR1 SGHRS and CDR2 YFSETQ. Deletions cut 4 bases from V and 4 bases from J, with 11 bases between. This CDR3 region has 14 residues. The CDR3 nucleotides are TGCGCCAGCAGCCCGACTGGGGATAATGAAAAACTGTTTTTT. Translated, it gives CASSPTGDNEKLFF.

V is TRBV27 and J is TRBJ2-3; no firm D call. The germline V gene has CDR1 MNHEY and CDR2 SMNVEV (reference sequence). This CDR3 has 12 residues. Trimming took 4 bases from V and 6 from J, leaving 8 bases between them. CDR3 nucleotide sequence: TGTGCCAGCAGTTCCCATCCGGATACGCAGTATTTT. Protein sequence: CASSSHPDTQYF.

This chain links TRBV4-1 with TRBJ2-5; D possibly uses TRBD1 or TRBD2 (5 bases each). This CDR3 is built from 14 residues. In germline, CDR1 is MGHRA, CDR2 YSYEKL. The V gene lost 4 bases and the J gene lost 3 bases, with 12 bases spanning the gap. CDR3 loop: CASSLILGEETQYF. CDR3 sequence (DNA): TGCGCCAGCAGCCTAATCTTGGGGGAAGAGACCCAGTACTTC.

The chain links TRBV21-1 to TRBJ2-1; TRBD1, as called in the table, went unchecked against the DNA. TRBV21-1 represents a pseudogene. The CDR3 is made up of 16 amino acids. CDR3 coding DNA: TGTGCCAGCAGCAAAGCGGGCAGGGGGAGAGGCAATGAGCAGTTCTTC. This translates into CASSKAGRGRGNEQFF.

The chain uses TRBV10-2 and TRBJ2-7, with 7 bases lining up with TRBD2. The CDR3 extends over 15 amino acids. CDR1 and CDR2 from the germline V gene are WSHSY and SAAADI. The V gene end was trimmed by 0 bases and the J gene end by 0 bases; junction bases not matched to a gene: 2. CDR3 sequence (DNA): TGCGCCAGCAGTGAGTCTAGCGGGTCCTCCTACGAGCAGTACTTC. Translating it yields CASSESSGSSYEQYF.

DNA of the CDR3: TGTGCCAGCAGTGCCAGGGGGCAGACTCAGCCCCAGCATTTT. Residues: CASSARGQTQPQHF. The chain has TRBV2 and TRBJ1-5; 8 positions match TRBD1. V was pared by 4 bases and J by 6 bases, with 5 bases of the junction left unmatched. Germline-derived CDR1 and CDR2 are SNHLY and FYNNEI. CDR3 size: 14 residues.

The chain carries TRBV7-2 and TRBJ1-2; no definite D call. Germline V gene sequence: CDR1 SGHTA, CDR2 FQGNSA. This CDR3 is built from 13 residues. V shed 4 bases and J shed 1 base, with 7 bases lying between them. This CDR3 reads CASSSRVNYGYTF. The CDR3 DNA reads TGTGCCAGCAGCTCGAGGGTTAACTATGGCTACACCTTC.

The chain carries TRBV9 and TRBJ2-1; a weak D match, TRBD2 (6 bases). V was pared by 7 bases and J by 0 bases, with 11 bases between. The CDR3 has 14 residues. Germline loops: CDR1 SGDLS, CDR2 YYNGEE. The CDR3 coding sequence is TGTGCCAGCGGCCAAGCGGGCTCCTACAATGAGCAGTTCTTC. This gives the protein CASGQAGSYNEQFF. The full variable domain, with the rest looked up from reference TRBV9 and TRBJ2-1, is DSGVTQTPKHLITATGQRVTLRCSPRSGDLSVYWYQQSLDQGLQFLIQYYNGEERAKGNILERFSAQQFPDLHSELNLSSLELGDSALYFCASGQAGSYNEQFFGPGTRLTVL.

The rearrangement links TRBV21-1 to TRBJ1-3; TRBD1 reflects the table's D call only, with no check against the DNA. TRBV21-1 is assigned pseudogene status. This CDR3 region has 15 residues. The CDR3 nucleotides read TGTGCCAGCAGAACCAGGGTTGTCTCTGGAAACACCATATATTTT. It codes for CASRTRVVSGNTIYF.

The chain has TRBV29-1 and TRBJ1-1, with D unclear. CDR1 is SQVTM, CDR2 ANQGSEA, per germline. The CDR3 sequence is 13 residues long. The V end lost 3 bases, the J end lost 4 bases, and 12 bases lay between the germline ends. The CDR3 nucleotides are TGCAGCGTTGATAAGGAGATAGGCACTGAAGCTTTCTTT. Translating gives CSVDKEIGTEAFF.

Notes on this clone: The junction departs from the called germline gene at one end, perhaps through a read error. The V call is TRBV5-1, the J call TRBJ2-5; no clear D gene. This CDR3 spans 14 amino acids. Per germline, CDR1 SGHRS and CDR2 YFSETQ. In nucleotides, the CDR3 is TGCGCCAGCAGCTTGGTTGTCAGCCAAGAGGCCCAGTACTTC. Protein sequence: CASSLVVSQEAQYF.

This clone was seen a handful of times. The chain is built from TRBV6-1 and TRBJ1-5, with TRBD1 matching over 9 bases. Looked up from germline, CDR1 is MNHNS and CDR2 is SASEGT. Trimming took 8 bases from V and 5 from J; bases not matched to a gene: 4. The CDR3 consists of 13 residues. The CDR3 sequence: CASGDRVDQPQHF. As DNA, the CDR3 is TGTGCCAGCGGGGACAGGGTCGATCAGCCCCAGCATTTT.

The chain is built from TRBV11-2 and TRBJ2-2; D not resolved. With 8 bases removed from V and 4 bases from J, the gap between germline ends came to 17 bases. The CDR3 has 15 amino acids. Germline lookup yields CDR1 SGHAT and CDR2 FQNNGV. CDR3 amino acids: CASQIVVHGTGELFF. The CDR3 DNA reads TGTGCCAGCCAGATCGTGGTTCACGGCACCGGGGAGCTGTTTTTT.

The V call is TRBV11-2, the J call TRBJ1-3; D remains ambiguous. V lost 2 bases, J lost 4 bases, and 21 bases lay in between. The germline V gene has CDR1 SGHAT and CDR2 FQNNGV. The CDR3 extends over 18 amino acids. Here the CDR3 DNA reads TGTGCCAGCAGCTTACTCACTCCTCAGGAGGCGTTAGGAAACACCATATATTTT. It specifies CASSLLTPQEALGNTIYF.

The genes are TRBV13 and TRBJ2-7; 8 nucleotides align to TRBD1. The CDR3 totals 15 residues. V shed 5 bases, J shed 4 bases, and the junction held 10 bases outside the gene matches. Germline-derived CDR1 and CDR2 are PRHDT and FYEKMQ (reference sequence). The CDR3 reads CASSHGTGILYEQYF. CDR3 DNA sequence: TGTGCCAGCAGCCACGGGACAGGAATCCTTTACGAGCAGTACTTC.

This clone was detected only once. The rearrangement joins TRBV5-4 to TRBJ1-1; 9 nucleotides align to TRBD1. This CDR3 spans 20 amino acids. Looked up from germline, CDR1 is SGHNT and CDR2 is YYREEE (reference sequence). V shed 4 bases, J shed 3 bases, and the junction held 22 bases outside the gene matches. The CDR3 DNA sequence: TGTGCCAGCAGCCCGAGGGGAGTTGCGGGACAGGGATATGGGGACACTGAAGCTTTCTTT. This encodes CASSPRGVAGQGYGDTEAFF.

The V and J genes are TRBV7-6 and TRBJ1-2; D gene ambiguous. The germline CDR1 and CDR2 sequences are SGHVS and FNYEAQ. Trimming cost V 5 bases and J 1 base, with 20 bases left between them. This CDR3 region has 17 residues. The CDR3 here is CASSPGPRTGINYGYTF. As DNA, the CDR3 is TGTGCCAGCAGCCCGGGCCCCAGGACCGGGATTAACTATGGCTACACCTTC.

The chain employs TRBV4-1 and TRBJ1-2, with no clear D. Trimming took off 0 bases at V and 3 bases at J, with 20 bases between the two ends. The CDR3 runs to 18 residues. In germline, CDR1 is MGHRA, CDR2 YSYEKL. The CDR3, as DNA: TGCGCCAGCAGCCAAGAGGGCCGATCCGTACCCCGGGACTATGGCTACACCTTC. Translated, it gives CASSQEGRSVPRDYGYTF.

The chain couples TRBV14 to TRBJ2-5; the D gene could be TRBD1 or TRBD2 (6 bases each). Germline V gives CDR1 SGHDN, CDR2 FVKESK. The V end lost 4 bases, the J end lost 4 bases, and 10 bases lay between the germline ends. The CDR3 is 13 amino acids. CDR3: CASSRTGAETQYF. In nucleotides, the CDR3 is TGTGCCAGCAGCCGTACGGGGGCAGAGACCCAGTACTTC.

The chain employs TRBV19 and TRBJ1-5; 7 positions agree with TRBD1. CDR3 length equals 15 residues. V shed 3 bases and J 4 bases; nucleotides not matched to a gene: 6. Germline V gives CDR1 LNHDA, CDR2 SQIVND (reference sequence). The CDR3 spells CASSITGDPNQPQHF. Here the CDR3 DNA reads TGTGCCAGTAGTATCACAGGGGACCCTAATCAGCCCCAGCATTTT.

Here the CDR3 DNA reads TGTGCCAGCAGTTTATATACAGGGGTTGGGAATGAGCAGTTCTTC. Amino acids: CASSLYTGVGNEQFF. The chain carries TRBV27 and TRBJ2-1, with TRBD1 matching 7 bases. This CDR3 has 15 amino acids. In germline, CDR1 is MNHEY, CDR2 SMNVEV (reference sequence). The V and J ends lost 1 base and 7 bases, in that order; junction bases with no gene match: 7.

The chain is built from TRBV14 and TRBJ2-5; D not certain. The DNA end lines up better with TRBJ2-7; the J call may be wrong. The V gene's germline CDR1 is SGHDN and CDR2 FVKESK. The CDR3 consists of 12 residues. CDR3 loop: CASSSQPYEQYF. The CDR3 DNA is TGTGCCAGCAGCTCACAGCCGTACGAGCAGTACTTC.